A single sample gave rise to the 11 T cell receptor beta chains below, sequenced in a study of regulatory T cells in long-lasting Graves disease. With iRepertoire HTBI primers and Arm-PCR of CDR3 regions, TCR beta libraries were built. TCRdb itself ran the multiplex PCR reads through MiXCR, one entry per CDR3 protein. The repertoire has about 380,000 distinct CDR3 sequences, roughly 16% of them found once; the top ten carry about a fifth. As to time point: newly diagnosed GD, antithyroid drugs for less than 3 months. PBMC-derived RNA was used for the TCR library. The sequencing here drew on peripheral blood mononuclear cells (PBMCs), taken at new diagnosis, from a patient treated with antithyroid drugs. The origin of the receptors is a female donor with Graves disease.

This clonotype has a count of ten or more. The CDR3 protein is CASSLEYRGPLWGYTF. The CDR3 bases are TGTGCCAGCAGTTTGGAGTACAGGGGACCACTATGGGGCTACACCTTC. The V and J genes are TRBV28 and TRBJ1-2; 7 bases are a match to TRBD1. This CDR3 has 16 amino acids. Germline V gives CDR1 MDHEN, CDR2 SYDVKM. The V and J ends lost 3 bases and 8 bases, in that order; junction bases with no gene match: 15.

This clonotype was counted many times. This rearrangement joins TRBV12-3 or TRBV12-4 to TRBJ1-1, with 12 nucleotides matching TRBD1. The CDR3 has 14 amino acids. J lost 6 bases, V lost 6 bases, and 5 bases had no gene match. The CDR3 sequence is CASSPGQGAPEAFF. As DNA, the CDR3 is TGTGCCAGCAGCCCGGGACAGGGGGCACCTGAAGCTTTCTTT.

The chain combines TRBV15 with TRBJ2-1, with unresolved D. Germline lookup yields CDR1 LNHNV and CDR2 YYDKDF (reference sequence). Deletions cut 9 bases from V and 4 bases from J, with 4 bases between. CDR3 length: 10 residues. CDR3: CATGYNEQFF. CDR3 bases: TGTGCCACAGGGTACAATGAGCAGTTCTTC.

The chain links TRBV5-4 to TRBJ2-1, with 7 bases fitting TRBD1. The CDR3 is made up of 14 amino acids. Germline V CDR1 and CDR2: SGHNT, YYREEE (reference sequence). After removal of 3 bases from V and 5 bases from J, the junction contained 5 bases not matched to a gene. The CDR3 region has the DNA TGTGCCAGCAGCTCACAGGGGAATCACAATGAGCAGTTCTTC. Its protein product is CASSSQGNHNEQFF.

J is TRBJ2-7 and V is TRBV11-3; TRBD1 might be the D (5 bases). Germline V CDR1 and CDR2: SGHNT, YENEEA. The CDR3 length is 13 residues. Trimming removed 6 bases from V and 2 bases from J, with 11 bases in between. The CDR3 region has the DNA TGTGCCAGCAGACAGACAGCCACCTACGAGCAGTACTTC. It codes for CASRQTATYEQYF.

This clonotype occurred a few times. V is TRBV20-1 and J is TRBJ2-7; 7 positions agree with TRBD1. The V and J ends lost 0 bases and 0 bases, in that order; junction bases with no gene match: 11. The germline gives CDR1 DFQATT, CDR2 SNEGSKA (reference sequence). The CDR3 length is 17 residues. CDR3 DNA: TGCAGTGCTAGAGATTTTTTGAGGGGGCCGAGCTCCTACGAGCAGTACTTC. It translates to CSARDFLRGPSSYEQYF.

About this clonotype: This could be a read error, since a much larger clone is one nucleotide away. The rearrangement links TRBV28 to TRBJ1-3; D is possibly TRBD1 (5 bases). CDR1 is MDHEN and CDR2 is SYDVKM in the germline V gene. The V and J ends lost 1 base and 0 bases respectively, with 10 bases between them. CDR3 length equals 16 residues. The CDR3 DNA sequence: TGTGCCAGCAGTTTATCGACAGAACTCTCTGGAAACACCATATATTTT. Translated, it gives CASSLSTELSGNTIYF.

The CDR3, as DNA: TGTGCCAGCAGCCCGGCTGGACAGGGGCGCGCCTCACCCCTCCACTTT. It yields the protein CASSPAGQGRASPLHF. The gene calls are TRBV11-2 and TRBJ1-6; 9 bases are shared with TRBD1. Germline V gene sequence: CDR1 SGHAT, CDR2 FQNNGV. The CDR3 is 16 amino acids. The V and J ends lost 5 bases and 10 bases, in that order; junction bases with no gene match: 12.

The gene calls are TRBV11-1 and TRBJ2-5; D possibly corresponds to TRBD1 (6 bases). This CDR3 has 13 amino acids. The V end was cut by 5 bases, the J end by 4 bases, with 11 bases between. Germline assignment: CDR1 SGHAT and CDR2 FQDESV (reference sequence). CDR3 sequence: CASSAQGAETQYF. In nucleotides, the CDR3 is TGTGCCAGCAGCGCACAGGGTGCAGAGACCCAGTACTTC.

This rearrangement joins TRBV7-2 to TRBJ2-1; D is possibly TRBD2 (6 bases). There are 17 residues in the CDR3. Germline CDR1 is SGHTA and CDR2 is FQGNSA. Trimming shortened V by 5 bases and J by 0 bases, and 17 bases separated the two germline ends. The CDR3 loop reads CASSPGGVTNSYNEQFF. The DNA for the CDR3 is TGTGCCAGCAGCCCGGGCGGGGTAACGAACTCCTACAATGAGCAGTTCTTC.

The DNA for the CDR3 is TGTGCCAGCAGCTCTTACCGTCGGGGCTACACCTTC. Its protein is CASSSYRRGYTF. The gene calls are TRBV5-6 and TRBJ1-2; no clear D gene. CDR1 is SGHDT and CDR2 is YYEEEE in the germline V gene. Trimming took off 3 bases at V and 8 bases at J, with 11 bases between the two ends. This CDR3 contains 12 residues.